Listed below are T cell receptor beta chains from one sample, sequenced in a study of Graves' ophthalmopathy and Graves' hyperthyroidism. TCRdb passed the multiplex PCR reads through MiXCR, listing each CDR3 protein once. The sample gives 650,000 to 900,000 distinct CDR3 sequences, roughly two fifths of which show up once; 44% is in the top ten. Sequencing input: peripheral blood. The source is an adult man with Graves' ophthalmopathy. Both conserved end residues are part of each CDR3.

j_gene | v_gene | CDR3aa
TRBJ1-1 | TRBV15 | CATRHLEFSGTEAFF
TRBJ2-7 | TRBV20-1 | CSAVGRRGSYEQYF
TRBJ2-5 | TRBV14 | CASSAIAGGVETQYF
TRBJ2-5 | TRBV27 | CASSTYRGKETQYF
TRBJ1-2 | TRBV6-5 | CASTGGIPNKLAF
TRBJ2-5 | TRBV2 | CASSKQRAGETQYF
TRBJ2-6 | TRBV5-1 | CASSLVPGTGANVLTF
TRBJ2-5 | TRBV20-1 | CSVGRGAGQETQYF
TRBJ1-3 | TRBV20-1 | CSAGRDFTGNTIYF
TRBJ1-5 | TRBV2 | CASSTDRGGNQPQHF
TRBJ2-7 | TRBV11-1 | CASTRQRDRTYEQYF
TRBJ2-7 | TRBV7-2 | CASSPTPGQGAIYEQYF
TRBJ1-2 | TRBV4-3 | CASSPRQGGSIYGYTF
TRBJ1-4 | TRBV10-3 | CAIRDRGDEKLFF
TRBJ1-3 | TRBV10-3 | CASTKAGQKSSGNTIYF
TRBJ1-2 | TRBV7-9 | CASSLIAGPGYTF
TRBJ2-2 | TRBV29-1 | CSVELAGDNTGELFF
TRBJ2-5 | TRBV9 | CASSLRGVSQETQYF
TRBJ1-1 | TRBV10-3 | CAISEFLSKGFF